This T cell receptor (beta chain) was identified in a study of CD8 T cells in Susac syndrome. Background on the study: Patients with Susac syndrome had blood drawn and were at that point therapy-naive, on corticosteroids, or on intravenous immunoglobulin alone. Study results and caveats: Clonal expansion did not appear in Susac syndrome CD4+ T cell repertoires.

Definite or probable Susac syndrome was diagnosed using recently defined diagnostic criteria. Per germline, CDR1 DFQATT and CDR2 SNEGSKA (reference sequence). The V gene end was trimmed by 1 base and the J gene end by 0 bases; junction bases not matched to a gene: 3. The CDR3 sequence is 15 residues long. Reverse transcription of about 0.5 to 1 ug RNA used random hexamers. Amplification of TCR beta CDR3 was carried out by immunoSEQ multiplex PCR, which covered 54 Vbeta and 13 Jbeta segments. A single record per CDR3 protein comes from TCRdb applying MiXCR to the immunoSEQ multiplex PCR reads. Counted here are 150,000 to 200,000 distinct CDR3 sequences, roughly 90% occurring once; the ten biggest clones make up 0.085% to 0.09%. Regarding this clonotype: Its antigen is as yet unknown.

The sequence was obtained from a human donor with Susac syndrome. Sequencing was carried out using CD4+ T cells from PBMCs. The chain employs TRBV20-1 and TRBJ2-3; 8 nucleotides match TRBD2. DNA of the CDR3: TGCAGTGCTAGAGTTCCTAGCGGGAGCACAGATACGCAGTATTTT. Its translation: CSARVPSGSTDTQYF.